This TCR beta chain was retrieved from a study of blood T cells in healthy people across ages. Overall study findings and caveats: Per million T cells, TCR beta diversity dropped roughly linearly as age increased.

Primed by a sample-barcoded 5' primer and a J-beta primer mix, a second PCR proceeded for about 7 to 11 cycles. TCRdb ran MiXCR on the 5' RACE reads and lists one entry per CDR3 protein. In the table there are more than 750,000 distinct CDR3 sequences, under 35% of which are singletons. Every donor contributed roughly 10 milliliters of peripheral blood by blood draw. A few counts support this clonotype. The antigen is undetermined. V was cut by 4 bases and J by 5 bases, with 15 bases left in between. CDR3 size: 15 residues. Germline lookup yields CDR1 SGHTA and CDR2 FQGNSA. These data were also filed under a second study, of T cells of mothers and their children. In that study: Roughly 6 children and their three healthy Caucasian mothers were the donors. Slightly higher but non-significant overlap marked related mother-child pairs versus unrelated pairs.

This chain uses TRBV7-2 with TRBJ2-4; a possible D gene is TRBD2 (6 bases). Specimen: blood. This clonotype originated in a woman in her thirties or forties in good health. Written as DNA, the CDR3 is TGTGCCAGCAGCTGGCGGGGAATCTCCCAAAACATTCAGTACTTC. Translation: CASSWRGISQNIQYF.